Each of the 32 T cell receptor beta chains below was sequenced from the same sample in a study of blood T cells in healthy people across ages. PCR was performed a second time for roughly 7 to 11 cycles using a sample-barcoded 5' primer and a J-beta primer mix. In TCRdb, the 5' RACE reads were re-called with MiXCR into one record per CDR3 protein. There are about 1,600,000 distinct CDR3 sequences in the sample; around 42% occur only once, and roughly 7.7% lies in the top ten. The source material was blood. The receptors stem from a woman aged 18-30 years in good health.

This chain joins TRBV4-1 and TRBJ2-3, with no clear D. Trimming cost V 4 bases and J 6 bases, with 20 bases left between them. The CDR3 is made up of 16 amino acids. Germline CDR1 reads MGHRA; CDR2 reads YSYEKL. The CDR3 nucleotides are TGCGCCAGCAGCCGCGGCGACTCAGGAGTCGCGGATACGCAGTATTTT. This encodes CASSRGDSGVADTQYF.

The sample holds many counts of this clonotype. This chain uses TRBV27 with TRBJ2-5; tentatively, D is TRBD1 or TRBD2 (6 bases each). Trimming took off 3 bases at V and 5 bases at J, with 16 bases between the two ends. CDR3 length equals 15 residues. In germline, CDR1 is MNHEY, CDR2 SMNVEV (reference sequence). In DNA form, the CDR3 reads TGTGCCAGCAGTTTCGGTACAGGGAGGTTCGAGACCCAGTACTTC. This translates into CASSFGTGRFETQYF.

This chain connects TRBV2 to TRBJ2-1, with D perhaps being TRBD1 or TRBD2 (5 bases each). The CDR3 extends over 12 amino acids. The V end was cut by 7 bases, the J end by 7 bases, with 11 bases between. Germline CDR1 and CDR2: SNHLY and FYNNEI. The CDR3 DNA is TGTGCCAGCACCTCCGGGGCTAATGAGCAGTTCTTC. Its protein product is CASTSGANEQFF.

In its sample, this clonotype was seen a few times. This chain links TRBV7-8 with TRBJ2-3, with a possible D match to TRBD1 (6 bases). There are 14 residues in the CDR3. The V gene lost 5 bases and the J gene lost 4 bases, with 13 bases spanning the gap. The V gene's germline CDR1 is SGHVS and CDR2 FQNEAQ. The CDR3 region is CASSRPSGADTQYF. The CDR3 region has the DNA TGTGCCAGCAGCCGCCCCTCAGGGGCAGATACGCAGTATTTT.

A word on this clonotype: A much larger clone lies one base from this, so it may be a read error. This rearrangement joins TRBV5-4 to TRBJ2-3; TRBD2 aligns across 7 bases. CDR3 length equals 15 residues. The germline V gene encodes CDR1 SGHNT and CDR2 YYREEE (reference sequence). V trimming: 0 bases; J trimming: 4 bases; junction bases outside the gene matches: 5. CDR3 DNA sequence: TGTGCCAGCAGCTTGGAAGCAACTAGCGCAGATACGCAGTATTTT. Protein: CASSLEATSADTQYF.

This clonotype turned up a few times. The CDR3, as DNA: TGCAGTGCTACCGGGACTAGCGGGAGGGACAATGAGCAGTTCTTC. Translation gives CSATGTSGRDNEQFF. The rearrangement joins TRBV20-1 to TRBJ2-1; 16 bases align to TRBD2. The CDR3 has 15 residues. Trimming took 4 bases from V and 5 from J; bases not matched to a gene: 2. Germline V gene data show CDR1 as DFQATT and CDR2 as SNEGSKA (reference sequence).

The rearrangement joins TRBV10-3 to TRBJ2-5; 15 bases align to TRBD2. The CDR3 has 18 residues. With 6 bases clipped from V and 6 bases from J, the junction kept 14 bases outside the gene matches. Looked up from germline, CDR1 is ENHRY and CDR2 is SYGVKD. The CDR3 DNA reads TGTGCCATCAGGAAAACCGGGACTAGCGGGGGGTCCGGGCAGACCCAGTACTTC. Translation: CAIRKTGTSGGSGQTQYF.

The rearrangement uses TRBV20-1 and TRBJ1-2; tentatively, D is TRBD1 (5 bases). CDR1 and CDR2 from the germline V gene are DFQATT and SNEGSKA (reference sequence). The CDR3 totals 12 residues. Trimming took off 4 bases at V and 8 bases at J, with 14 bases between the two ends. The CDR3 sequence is CSANPDSTGYTF. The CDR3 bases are TGCAGTGCTAACCCCGACAGTACAGGCTACACCTTC.

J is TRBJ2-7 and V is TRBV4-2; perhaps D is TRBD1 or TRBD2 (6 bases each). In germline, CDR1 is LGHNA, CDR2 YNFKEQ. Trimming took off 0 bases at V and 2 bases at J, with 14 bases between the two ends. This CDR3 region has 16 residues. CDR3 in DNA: TGTGCCAGCAGCCAAGAACCGGGGGCGCTAACCTACGAGCAGTACTTC. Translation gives CASSQEPGALTYEQYF.

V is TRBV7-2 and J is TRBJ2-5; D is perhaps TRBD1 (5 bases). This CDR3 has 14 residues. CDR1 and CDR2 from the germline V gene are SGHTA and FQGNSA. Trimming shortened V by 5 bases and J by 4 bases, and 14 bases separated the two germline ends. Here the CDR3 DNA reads TGTGCCAGCAGCGGGGCCGGATTCGGAGAGACCCAGTACTTC. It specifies CASSGAGFGETQYF.

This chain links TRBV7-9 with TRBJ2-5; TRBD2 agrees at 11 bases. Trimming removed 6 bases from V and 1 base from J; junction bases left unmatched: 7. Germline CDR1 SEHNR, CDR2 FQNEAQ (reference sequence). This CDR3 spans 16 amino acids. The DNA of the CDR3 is TGTGCCAGCAGATCAGCTAGCGGGAGGCCCCAAGAGACCCAGTACTTC. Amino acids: CASRSASGRPQETQYF.

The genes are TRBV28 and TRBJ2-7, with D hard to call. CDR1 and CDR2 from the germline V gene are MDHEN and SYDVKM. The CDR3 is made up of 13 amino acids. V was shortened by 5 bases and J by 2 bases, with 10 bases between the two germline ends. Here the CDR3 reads CASSPPTPYEQYF. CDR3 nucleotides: TGTGCCAGCAGTCCCCCGACCCCCTACGAGCAGTACTTC.

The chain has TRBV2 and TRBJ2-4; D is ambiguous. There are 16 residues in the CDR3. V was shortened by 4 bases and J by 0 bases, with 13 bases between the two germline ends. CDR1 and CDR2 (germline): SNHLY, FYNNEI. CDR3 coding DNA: TGTGCCAGCAGTGGCGACGGCTCCTTAGCCAAAAACATTCAGTACTTC. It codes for CASSGDGSLAKNIQYF.

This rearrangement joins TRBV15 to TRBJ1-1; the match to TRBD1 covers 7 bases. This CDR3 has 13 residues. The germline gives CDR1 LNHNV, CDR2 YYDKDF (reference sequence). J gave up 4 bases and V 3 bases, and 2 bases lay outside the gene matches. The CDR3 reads CATSSHRGTEAFF. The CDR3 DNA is TGTGCCACCAGCAGTCACAGGGGCACTGAAGCTTTCTTT.

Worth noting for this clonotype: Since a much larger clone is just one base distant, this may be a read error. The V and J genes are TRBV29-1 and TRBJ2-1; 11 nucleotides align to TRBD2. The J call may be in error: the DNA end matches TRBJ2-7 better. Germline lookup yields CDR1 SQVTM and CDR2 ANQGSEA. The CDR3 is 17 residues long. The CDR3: CSVDGTSGSSSYNEQYF. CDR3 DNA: TGCAGCGTTGATGGTACTAGCGGGAGCAGCTCCTACAATGAGCAGTACTTC.

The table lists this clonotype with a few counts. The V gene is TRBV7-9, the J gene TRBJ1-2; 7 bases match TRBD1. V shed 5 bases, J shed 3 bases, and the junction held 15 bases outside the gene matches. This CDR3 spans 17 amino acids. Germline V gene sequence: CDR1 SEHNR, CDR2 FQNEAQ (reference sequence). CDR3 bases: TGTGCCAGCAGCCCCCGCGAGATGGAGCAGGGGGACTATGGCTACACCTTC. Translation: CASSPREMEQGDYGYTF.

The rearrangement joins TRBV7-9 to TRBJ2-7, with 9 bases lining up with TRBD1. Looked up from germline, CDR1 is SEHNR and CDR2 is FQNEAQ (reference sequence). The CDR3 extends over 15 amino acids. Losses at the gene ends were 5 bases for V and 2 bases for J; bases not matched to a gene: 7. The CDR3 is CASSDRGGLPYEQYF. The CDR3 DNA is TGTGCCAGCAGCGACAGGGGGGGTCTGCCCTACGAGCAGTACTTC.

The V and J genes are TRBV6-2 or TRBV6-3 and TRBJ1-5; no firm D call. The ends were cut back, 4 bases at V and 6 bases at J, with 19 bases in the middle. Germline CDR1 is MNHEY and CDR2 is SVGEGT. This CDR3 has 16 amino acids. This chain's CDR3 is CASSSLKMGLGQPQHF. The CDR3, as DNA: TGTGCCAGCAGTTCCCTAAAAATGGGCCTTGGTCAGCCCCAGCATTTT.

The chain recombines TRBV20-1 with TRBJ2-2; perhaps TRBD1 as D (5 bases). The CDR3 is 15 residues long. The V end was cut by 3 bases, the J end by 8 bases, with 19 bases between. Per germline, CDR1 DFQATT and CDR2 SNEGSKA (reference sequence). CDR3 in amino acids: CSASRQGRSPGELFF. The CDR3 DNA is TGCAGTGCTAGCAGGCAGGGCCGTTCTCCAGGGGAGCTGTTTTTT.

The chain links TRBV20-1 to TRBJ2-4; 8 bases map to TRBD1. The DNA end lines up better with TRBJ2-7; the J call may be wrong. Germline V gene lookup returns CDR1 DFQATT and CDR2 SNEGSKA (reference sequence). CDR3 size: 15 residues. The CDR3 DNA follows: TGCAGTGCCCTCTCATCAGGGGACAGGCTCTACGAGCAGTACTTC. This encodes CSALSSGDRLYEQYF.

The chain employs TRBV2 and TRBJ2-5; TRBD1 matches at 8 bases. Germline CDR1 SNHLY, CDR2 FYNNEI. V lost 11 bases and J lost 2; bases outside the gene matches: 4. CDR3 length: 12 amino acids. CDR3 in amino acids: CALGQGQETQYF. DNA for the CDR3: TGTGCCCTCGGACAGGGTCAAGAGACCCAGTACTTC.

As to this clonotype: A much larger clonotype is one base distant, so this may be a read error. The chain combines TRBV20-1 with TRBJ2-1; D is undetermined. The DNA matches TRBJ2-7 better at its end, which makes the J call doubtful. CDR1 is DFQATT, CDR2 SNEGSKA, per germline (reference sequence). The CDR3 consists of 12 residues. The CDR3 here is CSVPDGYNEQYF. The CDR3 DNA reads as TGCAGTGTACCGGACGGATACAATGAGCAGTACTTC.

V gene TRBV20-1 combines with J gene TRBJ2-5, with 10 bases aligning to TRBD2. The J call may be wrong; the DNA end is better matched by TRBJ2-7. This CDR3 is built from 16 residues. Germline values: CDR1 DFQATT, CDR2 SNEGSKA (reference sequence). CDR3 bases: TGCAGTCCCTTTTTTTGGCACCGACTAGCGGGCTACGAGCAGTACTTC. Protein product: CSPFFWHRLAGYEQYF.

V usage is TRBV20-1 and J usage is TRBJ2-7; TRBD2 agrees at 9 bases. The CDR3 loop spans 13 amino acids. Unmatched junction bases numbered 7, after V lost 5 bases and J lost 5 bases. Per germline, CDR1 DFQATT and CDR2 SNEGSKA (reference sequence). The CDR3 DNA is TGCAGTGCTCCTAGCGGGAATACCGACGAGCAGTACTTC. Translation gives CSAPSGNTDEQYF.

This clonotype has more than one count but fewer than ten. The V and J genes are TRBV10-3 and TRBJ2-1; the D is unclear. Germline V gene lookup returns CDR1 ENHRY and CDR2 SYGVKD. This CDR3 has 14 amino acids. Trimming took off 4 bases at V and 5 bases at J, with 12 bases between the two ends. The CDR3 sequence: CAISGFSGNNEQFF. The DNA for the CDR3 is TGTGCCATCAGTGGGTTCTCGGGTAACAATGAGCAGTTCTTC.

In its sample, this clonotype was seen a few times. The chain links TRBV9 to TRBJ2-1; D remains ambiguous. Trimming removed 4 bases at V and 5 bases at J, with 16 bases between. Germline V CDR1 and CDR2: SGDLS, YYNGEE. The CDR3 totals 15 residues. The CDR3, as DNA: TGTGCCAGCAGCCCCTCCCTCAGGACCCACAATGAGCAGTTCTTC. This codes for CASSPSLRTHNEQFF.

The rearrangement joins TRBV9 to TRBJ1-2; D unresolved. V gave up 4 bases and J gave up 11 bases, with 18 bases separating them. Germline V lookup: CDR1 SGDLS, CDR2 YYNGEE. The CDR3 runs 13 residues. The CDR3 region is CASSLRTGFGYTF. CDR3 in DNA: TGTGCCAGCAGCTTACGGACGGGTTTTGGTTACACCTTC.

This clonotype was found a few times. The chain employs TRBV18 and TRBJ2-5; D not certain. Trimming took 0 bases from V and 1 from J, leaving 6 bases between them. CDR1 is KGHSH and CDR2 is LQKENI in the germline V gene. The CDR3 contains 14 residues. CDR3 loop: CASSPPKPQETQYF. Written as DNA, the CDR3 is TGTGCCAGCTCACCACCGAAGCCCCAAGAGACCCAGTACTTC.

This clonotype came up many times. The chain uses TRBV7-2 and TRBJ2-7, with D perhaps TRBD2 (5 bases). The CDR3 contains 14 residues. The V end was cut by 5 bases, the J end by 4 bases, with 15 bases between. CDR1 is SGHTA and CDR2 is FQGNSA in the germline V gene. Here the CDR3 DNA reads TGTGCCAGCAGCCCCGGCGGGTCCAGGTACGAGCAGTACTTC. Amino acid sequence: CASSPGGSRYEQYF.

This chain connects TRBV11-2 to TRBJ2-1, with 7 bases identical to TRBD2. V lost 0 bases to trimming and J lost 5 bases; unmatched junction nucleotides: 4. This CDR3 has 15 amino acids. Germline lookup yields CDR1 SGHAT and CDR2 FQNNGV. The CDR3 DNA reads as TGTGCCAGCAGCTTAGAGGGCGGGAGCAACAATGAGCAGTTCTTC. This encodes CASSLEGGSNNEQFF.

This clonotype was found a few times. The CDR3 loop is CASSPGTGVQPQHF. In DNA, the CDR3 is TGTGCCAGCAGCCCCGGGACAGGGGTTCAGCCCCAGCATTTT. The chain couples TRBV7-9 to TRBJ1-5; 10 positions agree with TRBD1. With V trimmed by 5 bases and J by 6 bases, 4 bases remained unmatched. CDR3 length: 14 residues. Germline V gene lookup returns CDR1 SEHNR and CDR2 FQNEAQ (reference sequence). The variable domain in full, completed from reference TRBV7-9 and TRBJ1-5, reads DTGVSQNPRHKITKRGQNVTFRCDPISEHNRLYWYRQTLGQGPEFLTYFQNEAQLEKSRLLSDRFSAERPKGSFSTLEIQRTEQGDSAMYLCASSPGTGVQPQHFGDGTRLSIL.

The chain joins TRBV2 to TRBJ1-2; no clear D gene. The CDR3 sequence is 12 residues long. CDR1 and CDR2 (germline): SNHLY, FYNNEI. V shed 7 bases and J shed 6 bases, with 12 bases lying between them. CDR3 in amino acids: CASTKSKDGYTF. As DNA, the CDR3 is TGTGCCAGCACCAAAAGTAAGGATGGCTACACCTTC. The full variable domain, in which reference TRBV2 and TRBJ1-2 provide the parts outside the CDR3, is EPEVTQTPSHQVTQMGQEVILRCVPISNHLYFYWYRQILGQKVEFLVSFYNNEISEKSEIFDDQFSVERPDGSNFTLKIRSTKLEDSAMYFCASTKSKDGYTFGSGTRLTVV.